These 17 T cell receptor beta chains share one sample of origin, sequenced in a study of T-cell memory formation after mild COVID-19. MiXCR, applied by TCRdb to the 5' RACE reads, yields one record per CDR3 protein. The sample lists 200,000 to 300,000 distinct CDR3 sequences, 15% seen once, with 2.1% in the top ten. Sample: PBMCs or a T cell subset sorted from them (not recorded which). The receptors were sampled from an adult woman who had mild COVID-19 (a few samples of this study predate the infection). Cell type and time point are not known.

The CDR3 reads CASSFWGPDTEAFF. The CDR3, as DNA: TGTGCCAGCAGTTTTTGGGGGCCCGACACTGAAGCTTTCTTT. The rearrangement uses TRBV12-3 or TRBV12-4 and TRBJ1-1; possibly TRBD1 for D (6 bases). Trimming pared 3 bases from V and 3 bases from J, leaving 11 bases between. This CDR3 contains 14 residues.

This rearrangement joins TRBV12-3 or TRBV12-4 to TRBJ2-4, with 9 positions matching TRBD1. The CDR3 consists of 14 residues. Trimming removed 6 bases from V and 14 bases from J; junction bases left unmatched: 14. CDR3 amino acids: CASRTGTGFAMKYF. CDR3 DNA: TGTGCCAGCAGGACCGGGACAGGGTTCGCAATGAAGTACTTC.

This clonotype has more than one count but fewer than ten. V and J are TRBV12-3 or TRBV12-4 and TRBJ2-3, with D unclear. The CDR3 sequence is 10 residues long. The ends were cut back, 5 bases at V and 9 bases at J, with 6 bases in the middle. This CDR3 is CASSLSTQYF. CDR3 DNA: TGTGCCAGCAGTCTGAGCACGCAGTATTTT.

The genes are TRBV9 and TRBJ1-2; D might be TRBD1 (6 bases). The germline V and J ends were trimmed by 3 bases and 9 bases, with 15 bases remaining between them. This CDR3 region has 13 residues. Germline V gene data show CDR1 as SGDLS and CDR2 as YYNGEE. The CDR3 here is CASSGKNRDRYTF. The DNA of the CDR3 is TGTGCCAGCAGCGGGAAAAACAGGGATCGCTACACCTTC. The variable domain in full, completed from reference TRBV9 and TRBJ1-2, reads DSGVTQTPKHLITATGQRVTLRCSPRSGDLSVYWYQQSLDQGLQFLIQYYNGEERAKGNILERFSAQQFPDLHSELNLSSLELGDSALYFCASSGKNRDRYTFGSGTRLTVV.

This clonotype was picked up many times. J is TRBJ1-5 and V is TRBV5-1, with D unresolved. CDR1 is SGHRS, CDR2 YFSETQ, per germline. V was pared by 0 bases and J by 0 bases, with 10 bases between. The CDR3 covers 16 residues. In DNA form, the CDR3 reads TGCGCCAGCAGCTTGGGAGCCAGGAATAGCAATCAGCCCCAGCATTTT. Its translation is CASSLGARNSNQPQHF.

At least ten counts were recorded for this clonotype. The CDR3 loop is CASSTSPGPKIPYGYTF. The CDR3 coding sequence is TGTGCCAGCAGCACCTCCCCGGGCCCCAAGATCCCCTATGGCTACACCTTC. The chain joins TRBV6-5 to TRBJ1-2; D gene uncertain. This CDR3 contains 17 residues. Between the trimmed V and J ends, which lost 6 bases and 4 bases, there was a span of 24 bases. Germline-derived CDR1 and CDR2 are MNHEY and SVGAGI.

The chain combines TRBV5-4 with TRBJ2-1; unclear D gene. The CDR3 runs 14 residues. The V end lost 4 bases, the J end lost 5 bases, and 13 bases lay between the germline ends. CDR1 SGHNT and CDR2 YYREEE come from the germline V gene (reference sequence). The CDR3 DNA sequence: TGTGCCAGCAGCCCCGGCGGCGCCAACAATGAGCAGTTCTTC. This encodes CASSPGGANNEQFF.

V gene TRBV20-1 combines with J gene TRBJ1-1; D call uncertain. Trimming removed 1 base at V and 7 bases at J, with 10 bases between. Germline values: CDR1 DFQATT, CDR2 SNEGSKA (reference sequence). This CDR3 is 12 amino acids long. CDR3 nucleotide sequence: TGCAGTGCTAGAGGTCCCGGAGGTGAAGCTTTCTTT. Amino acid sequence: CSARGPGGEAFF.

This clonotype was recorded a few times. The V call is TRBV6-6, the J call TRBJ2-3, with D unresolved. The germline V gene has CDR1 MNHNY and CDR2 SVGAGI (reference sequence). The germline V and J ends were trimmed by 2 bases and 2 bases, with 14 bases remaining between them. The CDR3 is 16 amino acids. The CDR3 is CASSYKLPTDTDTQYF. The DNA of the CDR3 is TGTGCCAGCAGTTACAAGTTGCCAACCGACACAGATACGCAGTATTTT.

In this sample, this clonotype turned up a few times. The chain couples TRBV20-1 to TRBJ1-1; no reliable D call. Germline CDR1 and CDR2: DFQATT and SNEGSKA (reference sequence). Deletions cut 8 bases from V and 1 base from J, with 14 bases between. There are 13 residues in the CDR3. The CDR3 bases are TGCAGTACTTTCTGGGTGAGGAACACTGAAGCTTTCTTT. This codes for CSTFWVRNTEAFF.

This clonotype was seen a few times. V is TRBV24-1 and J is TRBJ2-7, with 8 bases lining up with TRBD1. Per germline, CDR1 KGHDR and CDR2 SFDVKD. The CDR3 covers 17 residues. V was pared by 7 bases and J by 0 bases, with 13 bases of the junction left unmatched. The CDR3 bases are TGTGCCACCAGCCAATCCCCCGGACAGGGCCTCTCCTACGAGCAGTACTTC. Protein: CATSQSPGQGLSYEQYF.

Note on this clonotype: A read error is possible here, since a much larger clone lies one base away. The chain recombines TRBV27 with TRBJ1-3; D may be TRBD1 (5 bases). The CDR3 length is 16 residues. Germline CDR1 reads MNHEY; CDR2 reads SMNVEV (reference sequence). This CDR3 reads CDSSSDRDSSGNTIYF. CDR3 bases: TGTGACAGCAGTTCCGACAGAGACAGCTCTGGAAACACCATATATTTT.

The V gene is TRBV2, the J gene TRBJ2-5; the D is unclear. CDR1 SNHLY and CDR2 FYNNEI come from the germline V gene. This CDR3 comprises 10 residues. Trimming took 8 bases from V and 5 from J, leaving 6 bases between them. CDR3 amino acids: CASGKETQYF. The CDR3 DNA is TGTGCCAGCGGGAAGGAGACCCAGTACTTC.

This clonotype has a handful of counts. CDR3 residues: CASSQGAGLDGYTF. In nucleotides, the CDR3 is TGTGCCAGCAGCCAAGGGGCAGGGTTGGATGGCTACACCTTC. V and J are TRBV3-1 and TRBJ1-2; possible D gene TRBD1, 5 bases. Between the trimmed V and J ends, which lost 1 base and 6 bases, there was a span of 12 bases. Germline V lookup: CDR1 LGHDT, CDR2 YNNKEL (reference sequence). The CDR3 runs 14 residues.

V usage is TRBV7-2 and J usage is TRBJ2-3, with 8 bases that match TRBD2. The CDR3 totals 14 residues. J lost 6 bases, V lost 4 bases, and 6 bases had no gene match. Germline lookup yields CDR1 SGHTA and CDR2 FQGNSA. The CDR3 region is CASSSGLALDTQYF. The CDR3 region has the DNA TGTGCCAGCAGCTCCGGACTAGCCTTGGATACGCAGTATTTT.

The rearrangement joins TRBV19 to TRBJ1-5, with 7 bases matching TRBD1. The CDR3 is 13 amino acids. Germline V gives CDR1 LNHDA, CDR2 SQIVND (reference sequence). V shed 7 bases, J shed 11 bases, and the junction held 11 bases outside the gene matches. For the CDR3, the DNA is TGTGCCAGTACAAGACAGGGAAAAGGGACCCAGCATTTT. This translates into CASTRQGKGTQHF.

The chain is built from TRBV5-1 and TRBJ1-1, with D tentatively TRBD1 (6 bases). This CDR3 has 16 amino acids. Trimming removed 2 bases at V and 0 bases at J, with 14 bases between. Germline values: CDR1 SGHRS, CDR2 YFSETQ. CDR3 bases: TGCGCCAGCAGCTTCAACATAGGGGGGATGAACACTGAAGCTTTCTTT. This sequence encodes CASSFNIGGMNTEAFF.